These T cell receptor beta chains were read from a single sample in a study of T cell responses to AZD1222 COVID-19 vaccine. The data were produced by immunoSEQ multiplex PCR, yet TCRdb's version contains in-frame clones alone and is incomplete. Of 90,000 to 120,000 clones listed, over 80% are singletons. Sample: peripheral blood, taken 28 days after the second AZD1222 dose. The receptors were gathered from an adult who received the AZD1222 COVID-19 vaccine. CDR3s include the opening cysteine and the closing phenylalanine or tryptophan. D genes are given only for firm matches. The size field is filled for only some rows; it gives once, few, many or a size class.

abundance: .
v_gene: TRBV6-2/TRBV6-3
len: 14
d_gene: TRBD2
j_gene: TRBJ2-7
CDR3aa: CASSRSGGTYEQYF
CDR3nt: TGTGCCAGCAGCAGAAGCGGGGGTACCTACGAGCAGTACTTC

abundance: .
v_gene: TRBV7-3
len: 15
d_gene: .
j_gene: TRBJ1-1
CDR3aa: CASSLFGGKNTEAFF
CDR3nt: TGTGCCAGCAGCTTATTTGGGGGAAAGAACACTGAAGCTTTCTTT

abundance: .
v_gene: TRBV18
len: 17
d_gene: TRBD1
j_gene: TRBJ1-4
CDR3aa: CASSPQQGAPTNEKLFF
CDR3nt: TGTGCCAGCTCACCTCAACAGGGGGCGCCGACTAATGAAAAACTGTTTTTT

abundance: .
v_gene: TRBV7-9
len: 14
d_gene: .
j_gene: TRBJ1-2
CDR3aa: CASSIELDVYGYTF
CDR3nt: TGTGCCAGCAGCATTGAATTGGACGTCTATGGCTACACCTTC

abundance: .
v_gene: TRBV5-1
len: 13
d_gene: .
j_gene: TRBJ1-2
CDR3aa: CASSLTSGIGYTF
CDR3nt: TGCGCCAGCAGTTTGACTTCAGGGATCGGCTACACCTTC

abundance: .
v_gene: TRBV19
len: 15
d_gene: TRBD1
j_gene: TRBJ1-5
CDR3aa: CASRGQANSNQPQHF
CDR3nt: TGTGCCAGTAGAGGACAGGCCAACAGCAATCAGCCCCAGCATTTT

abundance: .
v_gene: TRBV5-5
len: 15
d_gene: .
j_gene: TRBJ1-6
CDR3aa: CASSLSVQGNSPLHF
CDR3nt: TGTGCCAGCAGCTTAAGTGTACAGGGAAATTCACCCCTCCACTTT

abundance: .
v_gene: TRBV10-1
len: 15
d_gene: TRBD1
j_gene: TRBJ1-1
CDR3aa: CASSSQGAANTEAFF
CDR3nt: TGCGCCAGCAGTTCACAGGGGGCGGCTAACACTGAAGCTTTCTTT

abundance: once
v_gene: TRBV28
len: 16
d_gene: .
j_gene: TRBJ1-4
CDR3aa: CASIPVTGPQSEKLFF
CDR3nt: TGTGCCAGCATCCCAGTCACGGGACCTCAAAGTGAAAAACTGTTTTTT

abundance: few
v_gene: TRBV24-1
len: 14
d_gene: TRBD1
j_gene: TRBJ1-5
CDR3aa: CATSVRGLSQPQHF
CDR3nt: TGTGCCACCAGTGTAAGGGGGCTTAGTCAGCCCCAGCATTTT

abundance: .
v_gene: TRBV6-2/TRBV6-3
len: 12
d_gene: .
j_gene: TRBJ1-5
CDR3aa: CASSRGYQPQHF
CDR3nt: TGTGCCAGCAGCCGGGGATATCAGCCCCAGCATTTT

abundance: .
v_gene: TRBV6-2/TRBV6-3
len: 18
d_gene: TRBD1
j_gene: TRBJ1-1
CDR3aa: CASSSLPPTGGKNTEAFF
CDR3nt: TGTGCCAGCAGTTCCCTCCCACCGACAGGGGGCAAGAACACTGAAGCTTTCTTT

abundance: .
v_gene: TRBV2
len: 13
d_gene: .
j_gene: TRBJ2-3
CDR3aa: CATGGRSPDTQYF
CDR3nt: TGTGCCACCGGTGGGAGATCTCCAGATACGCAGTATTTT

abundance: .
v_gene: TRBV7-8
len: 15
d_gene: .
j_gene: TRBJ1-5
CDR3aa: CASSLVRDRPAPQHF
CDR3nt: TGTGCCAGCAGCTTAGTCAGAGACAGGCCCGCGCCCCAGCATTTT

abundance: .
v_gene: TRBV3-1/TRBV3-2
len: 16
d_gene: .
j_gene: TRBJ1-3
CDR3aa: CASSDLTGSSGNTIYF
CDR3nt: TGTGCCAGCAGCGATCTTACGGGGAGCTCTGGAAACACCATATATTTT

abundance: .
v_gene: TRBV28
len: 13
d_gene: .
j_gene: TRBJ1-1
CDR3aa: CASRPGGRTEAFF
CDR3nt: TGTGCCAGCAGACCCGGGGGCCGTACTGAAGCTTTCTTT

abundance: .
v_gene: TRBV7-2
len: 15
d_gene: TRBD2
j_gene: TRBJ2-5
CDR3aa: CASSALAGLQETQYF
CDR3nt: TGTGCCAGCAGCGCTCTAGCGGGACTACAAGAGACCCAGTACTTC